This T cell receptor beta chain was captured by sequencing in a study of blood T cell repertoires in COVID-19 (dated by TCRdb to 2020 to 2021). As for the study more broadly: Samples covering the acute and convalescent phases of COVID-19 were provided by collaborators in the United States, Italy and Spain. The material from the prospective study consisted of cDNA or gDNA derived from T cells, B-cell-depleted T cells, or PBMCs. The dataset comprised deeply sampled blood TCRbeta repertoires from subjects exposed to, actively infected with, or recovered from COVID-19. The repertoires were made available in a free public database intended to serve as a resource for research on the immune response to SARS-CoV-2. Samples were obtained from the ongoing ImmuneRACE study (first 160 participants) and from 1,254 subjects provided by 6 global collaborators. A de-identified subject ID, COVID-19 status, age in years and sex were almost always included in the sample metadata. Where available, HLA class I and class II types were obtained from metadata supplied by the sample provider rather than from assay-based typing.

In regard to this clone: Its antigen is currently not known. Base qualities are not recorded, but no much larger clone differs from it by a single base.

Participants in the prospective study were aged roughly 18 to 89 years, lived in some 24 United States geographic areas, and enrolled through a virtual design. In the prospective study, cohorts were assigned on the basis of participant-reported clinical history obtained from a screening survey and a study questionnaire. Recovered participants in ImmuneRACE Cohort 3 were defined as having two consecutive negative NP/OP PCR tests, clearance from a healthcare professional, or resolution of symptoms. In the prospective study, mobile phlebotomists collected whole blood, serum and a nasopharyngeal or oropharyngeal swab from each participant. Over a roughly 2-month period, participants in the prospective study had the option of providing additional blood draws and questionnaires. Before DNA extraction, prospective study blood samples were shipped either frozen or at room temperature. The immunoSEQ Assay, a bias-controlled multiplex PCR, was used to amplify TCRbeta CDR3 regions from genomic DNA. The authors' analysis ran thus. The number of nucleated cells in each sample was estimated from the amplification of reference gene primers within the assay. To quantify the absolute abundance of each unique TCRbeta CDR3 rearrangement, sequence reads were collapsed and filtered. For each sample, productive Simpson clonality was calculated by taking the square root of Simpson's diversity index across productive rearrangements. TCRdb carries this immuneACCESS record with in-frame sequences only. Its versions omit some clonotypes, under half of them owing to an unresolved V gene in the studies checked, with the rest unexplained. Clonal size and the V and J genes are those of that table, whereas D and trimming came from the DNA. The sample table shows 260,000 or so clones, and approximately 84% are seen once. Jointly, the top ten make up around a sixth of the sample.

Beyond this particular receptor, the publication reports: The quantity of clinical and demographic metadata differed by source and by participant and was supplied without curation.

From the cysteine up to the phenylalanine, the CDR3 has a length of 12 residues. Only the CDR3 region is kept as DNA, spanning 36 bases read in frame from base 1. Deletion took 3 bases off V and 6 bases off J, with a span of 8 bases between the germline ends. The TCR originated in a man aged 18-30 years who had recovered from COVID-19. In this chain, TRBV12-3 or TRBV12-4 is recombined with TRBJ1-1; no D gene can be assigned with confidence. The sequenced sample consisted of PBMCs or T cells enriched from blood (not recorded which). The DNA sequence is given as TGTGCCAGCAGTTTTCCGGAGTCTGAAGCTTTCTTT. It specifies CASSFPESEAFF.